This entry features one TCR beta chain sequence. This CDR3 comprises 15 residues. V was pared by 1 base and J by 1 base, with 10 bases between. Per the germline V gene, CDR1 is SGHTA and CDR2 is FQGNSA. The data originate from a study of blood T cell repertoires in COVID-19. Across the study: Sample material is recorded as cDNA or gDNA derived from T cells, B-cell-depleted T cells, or PBMCs.

Participants were aged roughly 18 to 89 years, lived in over 20 US areas, and enrolled virtually. Which cohort a participant joined came from the clinical history participants gave. Profiled with immunoSEQ multiplex PCR; TCRdb holds only in-frame clones, not every one. In the table there are about 140,000 clones, roughly 83% of which are singletons. Sequencing was carried out using PBMCs or T cells enriched from blood (not recorded which). The source is a man aged 40-55 years with acute COVID-19. The chain is built from TRBV7-2 and TRBJ1-1; D is unclear. The CDR3 coding sequence is TGTGCCAGCAGCTTAGGTGCGGGCCAGAACACTGAAGCTTTCTTT. This encodes CASSLGAGQNTEAFF.